Here is one T cell receptor (beta chain) with its context. This clone appeared once. Its specific antigen is unknown. The input lacks base qualities; no much larger clone sits a single base away. The time point label corresponds to: cycle 4 day 1 (C4D1), after more than five weeks of nivolumab. Every trial patient had relapsed following autologous stem cell transplantation, and prior brentuximab vedotin exposure was what differed among cohorts A, B and C. CD4+ T cells were purified from thawed PBMCs by magnetic negative selection with a Miltenyi CD4+ T cell isolation kit. The trial cohort was composed of 55 to 65 patients with relapsed/refractory classical Hodgkin lymphoma, for whom complete response, partial response or progressive disease was recorded as best overall response. Single-agent nivolumab was administered to trial patients in the multi-cohort phase II CheckMate 205 trial. An independent review committee assessed best overall response by applying the 2007 International Working Group response criteria. Trial PBMCs were obtained immediately prior to nivolumab initiation (C1D1) and on therapy at cycle 2 day 1 and cycle 4 day 1. Peripheral blood was collected in 8 mL Vacutainer Cell Preparation Tubes, from which PBMCs were isolated by centrifugation and then cryopreserved. Purified CD4+ and CD8+ fractions were prepared only for cases with an additional available PBMC sample. Magnetically labelled cells were depleted on LS columns in a quadroMACS separator, and the flow-through was collected as the purified fraction.

This record belongs to a study of PD-1 blockade in classical Hodgkin lymphoma (dated by TCRdb to 2020 to 2021). Concerning the study at large: Nivolumab dosing was 3 mg/kg intravenously every 2 weeks, continuing until either disease progression or unacceptable toxicity. The study used TCR beta sequencing and CyTOF to define a peripheral blood immune signature of response to PD-1 blockade in classical Hodgkin lymphoma.

Points the paper makes about the study in general: Baseline diversity similar to that of newly diagnosed patients was observed in trial patients achieving complete response, whereas significantly lower diversity was observed in partial responders and progressors. CD4+ but not CD8+ TCR diversity rose significantly by C4D1 (p=0.0027 vs p=0.16), most apparent in complete responders (p=0.02). Lower diversity was seen in patients whose nivolumab began less than 1 year after ASCT, and these patients were left out of later analyses so that immune reconstitution would not confound the results. The study was restricted to a single clinical trial cohort, and the causes of repertoire differences, possibly disease activity or prior therapy, were left undefined. Baseline TCR diversity was reported as lower in newly diagnosed patients than in healthy donors, and lower still in relapsed/refractory patients.

The Qiagen DNeasy kit was used to extract genomic DNA from unsorted PBMCs and from the negatively selected CD4+ and CD8+ fractions. Using primers that anneal to V and J segments, immunoSEQ multiplex PCR amplified the TCR beta CDR3 regions. A synthetic immune receptor repertoire was used to minimize amplification bias, and remaining bias was computationally removed after sequencing. Regarding the original processing steps: Custom Python scripts were used to quantify repertoire diversity as the Shannon entropy index. The unsorted, CD4+ and CD8+ repertoires were each analyzed separately, with the exception of combined analyses, where CD4+ and CD8+ sequences were merged in silico. Clonal expansion was defined as at least a 2-fold frequency increase after treatment relative to C1D1, with a pseudocount of 0.5 for undetected baseline clones. Singleton clones were defined as clones with 0 or 1 copy at C1D1, and non-singleton clones were defined as clones with 2 or more copies. Clones expanded in unsorted samples were assigned a CD4+, CD8+ or unknown annotation through matching of protein sequences in sorted samples from the same patient. Wilcoxon tests on paired samples were used to test changes in diversity from C1D1 to C4D1. As stored in TCRdb, this immuneACCESS dataset retains in-frame rearrangements with V and J assigned. A fraction of the clones does not appear; measured against another copy, unresolved V genes explain less than half of the discrepancy, and the remainder lacks a known reason. V and J calls and clone size are those listed in that table; D and trimming were worked out from the DNA. For this sample there are around 28,000 clones; about 80% appear just once. Together, the top ten hold about 0.8% of the sample.

The clonotype comes from a human donor with classical Hodgkin lymphoma. This specimen consisted of CD4+ T cells from blood, obtained before the fourth cycle of nivolumab.

Read as DNA, the sequence is TGTGCCAGCAGCTTAAATCTGAGGGATGATGGCTACACCTTC. Translated, it reads CASSLNLRDDGYTF. The chain couples TRBV7-9 to TRBJ1-2; no D segment can be confidently identified. Trimming costs V 2 bases and J 6 bases, and their ends lie 13 bases apart. The CDR3 holds 14 amino acids from the cysteine to the phenylalanine. Only the CDR3 portion is preserved as DNA: 42 bases, with reading frame beginning at the first base. CDR1 and CDR2 (SEHNR, FQNEAQ) derive from the germline V gene (reference sequence).